The rows below give T cell receptor beta chains drawn from one sample of a study of blood T cell repertoires in COVID-19. Assay: immunoSEQ multiplex PCR; the TCRdb copy retains only in-frame clones and omits some. The sample has about 16,000 clones, around nine tenths seen once; the top ten hold 5.2%. Sequencing was performed on peripheral blood. The origin of the receptors is a human donor in a cohort sampled during active COVID-19. The CDR3 runs from the conserved cysteine through the conserved F or W. Each record gives: D gene, clone size, J gene, V gene, CDR3 protein, CDR3 DNA. A D gene is named only where the DNA matches it firmly. Size values are once, few and many counts, or a class for expanded clones, and some rows have none.

D: NA
size: NA
J: TRBJ2-5
V: TRBV5-1
CDR3: CASSFGPNGETQYF
DNA: TGCGCCAGCAGCTTCGGTCCCAACGGAGAGACCCAGTACTTC

D: TRBD1
size: few
J: TRBJ1-3
V: TRBV30
CDR3: CAWSRDRVSGNTIYF
DNA: TGTGCCTGGAGTCGTGACAGGGTCTCTGGAAACACCATATATTTT

D: NA
size: NA
J: TRBJ1-2
V: TRBV12-3/TRBV12-4
CDR3: CASLFTGNYGYTF
DNA: TGTGCCAGCCTGTTCACAGGCAACTATGGCTACACCTTC

D: TRBD2
size: once
J: TRBJ2-3
V: TRBV19
CDR3: CASSFEGGPRDTQYF
DNA: TGTGCCAGTAGTTTCGAGGGAGGGCCTCGAGATACGCAGTATTTT

D: NA
size: NA
J: TRBJ1-4
V: TRBV19
CDR3: CASSIFQANEKLFF
DNA: TGTGCCAGTAGTATCTTCCAGGCTAATGAAAAACTGTTTTTT

D: NA
size: NA
J: TRBJ1-6
V: TRBV7-9
CDR3: CASSNTGVSPLHF
DNA: TGTGCCAGCAGCAACACGGGGGTATCACCCCTCCACTTT

D: NA
size: NA
J: TRBJ1-2
V: TRBV2
CDR3: CASSVTQYGYTF
DNA: TGTGCCAGCAGTGTCACTCAATATGGCTACACCTTC

D: TRBD2
size: NA
J: TRBJ2-3
V: TRBV27
CDR3: CASSLLAGGGDTQYF
DNA: TGTGCCAGCAGTTTGTTAGCGGGAGGTGGAGATACGCAGTATTTT

D: TRBD2
size: NA
J: TRBJ2-5
V: TRBV9
CDR3: CASSVEGGDYQETQYF
DNA: TGTGCCAGCAGCGTTGAGGGAGGGGACTACCAAGAGACCCAGTACTTC

D: NA
size: NA
J: TRBJ2-7
V: TRBV5-1
CDR3: CASSLTAYEQYF
DNA: TGCGCCAGCAGCTTAACAGCCTACGAGCAGTACTTC

D: NA
size: NA
J: TRBJ2-5
V: TRBV9
CDR3: CASSVVGNQETQYF
DNA: TGTGCCAGCAGCGTAGTCGGGAACCAAGAGACCCAGTACTTC